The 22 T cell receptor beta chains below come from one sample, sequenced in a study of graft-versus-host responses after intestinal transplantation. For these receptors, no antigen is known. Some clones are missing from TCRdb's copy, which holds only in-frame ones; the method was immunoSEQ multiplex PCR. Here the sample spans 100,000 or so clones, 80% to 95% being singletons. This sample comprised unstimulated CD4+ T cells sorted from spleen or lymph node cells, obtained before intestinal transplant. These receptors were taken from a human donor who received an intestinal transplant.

The CDR3, as DNA: TGTGCCAGCAGACTCGACGGGAATCAGCCCCAGCATTTT. Translating gives CASRLDGNQPQHF. The genes are TRBV2 and TRBJ1-5, with unresolved D. The CDR3 runs to 13 residues. From germline, CDR1 is SNHLY and CDR2 FYNNEI. Between the trimmed V and J ends, which lost 6 bases and 4 bases, there was a span of 10 bases. The full variable domain, its missing parts supplied by reference TRBV2 and TRBJ1-5, is EPEVTQTPSHQVTQMGQEVILRCVPISNHLYFYWYRQILGQKVEFLVSFYNNEISEKSEIFDDQFSVERPDGSNFTLKIRSTKLEDSAMYFCASRLDGNQPQHFGDGTRLSIL.

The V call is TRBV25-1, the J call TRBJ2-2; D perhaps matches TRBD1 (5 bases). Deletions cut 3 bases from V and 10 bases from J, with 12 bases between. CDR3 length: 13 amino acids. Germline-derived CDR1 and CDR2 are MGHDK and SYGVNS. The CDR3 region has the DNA TGTGCCAGCAGTGACAGGGAAATCGAGGAGCTGTTTTTT. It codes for CASSDREIEELFF.

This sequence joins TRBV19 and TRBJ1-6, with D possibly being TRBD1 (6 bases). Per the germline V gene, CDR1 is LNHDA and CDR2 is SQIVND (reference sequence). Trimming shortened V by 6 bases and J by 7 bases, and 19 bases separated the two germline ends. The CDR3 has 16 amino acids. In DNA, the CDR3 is TGTGCCAGTAGCAACGGCGGACAGAAACTAAATTCACCCCTCCACTTT. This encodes CASSNGGQKLNSPLHF.

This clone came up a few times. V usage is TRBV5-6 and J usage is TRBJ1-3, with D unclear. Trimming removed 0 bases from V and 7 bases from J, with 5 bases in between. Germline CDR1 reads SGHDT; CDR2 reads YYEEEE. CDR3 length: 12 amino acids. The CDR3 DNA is TGTGCCAGCAGCTTGGGAGGTAACACCATATATTTT. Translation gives CASSLGGNTIYF.

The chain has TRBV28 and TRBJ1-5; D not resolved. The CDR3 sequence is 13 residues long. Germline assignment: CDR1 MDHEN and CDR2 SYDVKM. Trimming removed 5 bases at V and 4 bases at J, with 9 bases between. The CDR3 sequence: CASSRLVNQPQHF. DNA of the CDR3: TGTGCCAGCAGTCGGTTAGTTAATCAGCCCCAGCATTTT.

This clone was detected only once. Here the CDR3 reads CASSSPGGAGKSTDTQYF. For the CDR3, the DNA is TGTGCCAGCAGCTCCCCGGGGGGGGCGGGGAAGAGCACAGATACGCAGTATTTT. The chain uses TRBV7-9 and TRBJ2-3; 8 bases align to TRBD2. The V segment lost 4 bases and the J segment 0 bases; nucleotides outside the gene matches: 12. The CDR3 has 18 residues. The germline CDR1 and CDR2 sequences are SEHNR and FQNEAQ (reference sequence).

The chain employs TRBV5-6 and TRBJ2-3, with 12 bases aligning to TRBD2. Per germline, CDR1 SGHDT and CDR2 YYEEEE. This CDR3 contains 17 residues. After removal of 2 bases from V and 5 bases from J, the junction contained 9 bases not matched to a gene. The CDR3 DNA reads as TGTGCCAGCAGCTTCCGACTAGCGGGGGCTCGGGGAGATACGCAGTATTTT. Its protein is CASSFRLAGARGDTQYF.

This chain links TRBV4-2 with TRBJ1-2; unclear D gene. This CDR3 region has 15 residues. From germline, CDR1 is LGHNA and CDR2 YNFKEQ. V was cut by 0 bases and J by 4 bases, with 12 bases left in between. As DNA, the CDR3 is TGTGCCAGCAGCCAAGATAGTCGGACTGGCTATGGCTACACCTTC. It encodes CASSQDSRTGYGYTF.

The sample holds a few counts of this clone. The CDR3 reads CASSPQGSQAAFF. CDR3 nucleotides: TGTGCCAGCAGTCCACAGGGGTCCCAGGCGGCTTTCTTT. The chain recombines TRBV6-5 with TRBJ1-1, with TRBD1 identical over 7 bases. Germline V gives CDR1 MNHEY, CDR2 SVGAGI. The CDR3 has 13 amino acids. V lost 5 bases, J lost 11 bases, and 11 bases stayed unmatched.

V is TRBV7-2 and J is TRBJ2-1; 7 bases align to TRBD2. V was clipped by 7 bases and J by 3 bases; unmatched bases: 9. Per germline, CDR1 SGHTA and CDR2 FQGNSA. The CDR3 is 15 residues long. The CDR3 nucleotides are TGTGCCAGCACCACCCCGGGACTAATCTACAATGAGCAGTTCTTC. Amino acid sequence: CASTTPGLIYNEQFF.

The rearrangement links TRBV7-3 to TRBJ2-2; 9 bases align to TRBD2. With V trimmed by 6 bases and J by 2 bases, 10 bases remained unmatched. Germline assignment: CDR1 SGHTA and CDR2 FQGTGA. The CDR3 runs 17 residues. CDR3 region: CASSSTPGLANTGELFF. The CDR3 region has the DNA TGTGCCAGCAGTTCGACCCCGGGACTAGCAAACACCGGGGAGCTGTTTTTT.

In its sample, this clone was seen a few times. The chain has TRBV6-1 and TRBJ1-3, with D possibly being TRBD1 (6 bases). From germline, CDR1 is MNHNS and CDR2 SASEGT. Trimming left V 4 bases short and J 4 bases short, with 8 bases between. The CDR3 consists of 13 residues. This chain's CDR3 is CASSGTAGNTIYF. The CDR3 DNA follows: TGTGCCAGCAGTGGGACAGCCGGAAACACCATATATTTT.

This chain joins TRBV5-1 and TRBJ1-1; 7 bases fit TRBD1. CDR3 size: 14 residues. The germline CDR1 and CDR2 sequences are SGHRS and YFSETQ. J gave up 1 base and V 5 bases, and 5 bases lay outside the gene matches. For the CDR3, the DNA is TGCGCCAGCAGTGAGGGGGCGACGAACACTGAAGCTTTCTTT. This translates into CASSEGATNTEAFF.

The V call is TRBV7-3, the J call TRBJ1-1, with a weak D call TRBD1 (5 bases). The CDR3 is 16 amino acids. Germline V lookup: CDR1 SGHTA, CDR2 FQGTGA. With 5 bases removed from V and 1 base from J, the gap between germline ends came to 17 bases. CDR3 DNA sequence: TGTGCCAGCAGCCCCGGGGCGGGGGGACGGAACACTGAAGCTTTCTTT. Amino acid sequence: CASSPGAGGRNTEAFF.

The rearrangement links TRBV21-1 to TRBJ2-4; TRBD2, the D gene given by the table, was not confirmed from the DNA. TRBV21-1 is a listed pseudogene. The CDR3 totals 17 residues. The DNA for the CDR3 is TGTGCCAGCAGCAAAGAAGGACTAGCGGGAGCCAAAAACATTCAGTACTTC. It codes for CASSKEGLAGAKNIQYF.

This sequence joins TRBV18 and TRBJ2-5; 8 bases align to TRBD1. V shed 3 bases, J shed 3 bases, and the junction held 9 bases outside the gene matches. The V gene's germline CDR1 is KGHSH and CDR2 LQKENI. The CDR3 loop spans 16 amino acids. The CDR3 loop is CASSPAGGASKETQYF. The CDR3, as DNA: TGTGCCAGCTCACCTGCAGGGGGCGCGAGTAAAGAGACCCAGTACTTC.

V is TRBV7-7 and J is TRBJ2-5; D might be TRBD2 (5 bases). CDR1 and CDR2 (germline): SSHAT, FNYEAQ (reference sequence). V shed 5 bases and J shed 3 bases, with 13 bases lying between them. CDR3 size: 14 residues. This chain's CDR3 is CASSPRPGEETQYF. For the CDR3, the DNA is TGTGCCAGCAGCCCCAGACCCGGGGAAGAGACCCAGTACTTC.

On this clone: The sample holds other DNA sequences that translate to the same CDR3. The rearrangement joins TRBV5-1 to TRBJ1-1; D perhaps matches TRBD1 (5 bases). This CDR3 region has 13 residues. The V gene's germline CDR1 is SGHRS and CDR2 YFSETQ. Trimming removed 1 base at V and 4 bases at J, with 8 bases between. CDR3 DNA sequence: TGCGCCAGCAGCTTGACGGGGGGCACTGAAGCTTTCTTT. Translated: CASSLTGGTEAFF.

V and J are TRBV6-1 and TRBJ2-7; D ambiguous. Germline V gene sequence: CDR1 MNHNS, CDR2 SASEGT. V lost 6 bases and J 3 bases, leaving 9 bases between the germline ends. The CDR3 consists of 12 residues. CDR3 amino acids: CASSHLDYEQYF. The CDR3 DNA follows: TGTGCCAGCAGCCACTTAGACTACGAGCAGTACTTC.

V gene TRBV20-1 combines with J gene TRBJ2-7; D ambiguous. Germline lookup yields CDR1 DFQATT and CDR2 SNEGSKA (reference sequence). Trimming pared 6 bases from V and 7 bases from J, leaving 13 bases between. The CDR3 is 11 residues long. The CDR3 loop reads CSAQSPGEQYF. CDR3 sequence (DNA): TGCAGTGCCCAGTCCCCCGGGGAGCAGTACTTC.

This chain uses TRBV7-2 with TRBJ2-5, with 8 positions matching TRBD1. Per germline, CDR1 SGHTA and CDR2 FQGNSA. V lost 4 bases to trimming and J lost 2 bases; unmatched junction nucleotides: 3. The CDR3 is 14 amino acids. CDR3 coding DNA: TGTGCCAGCAGCTCTTGGACAGGGCAAGAGACCCAGTACTTC. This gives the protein CASSSWTGQETQYF. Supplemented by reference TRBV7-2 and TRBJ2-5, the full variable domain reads GAGVSQSPSNKVTEKGKDVELRCDPISGHTALYWYRQSLGQGLEFLIYFQGNSAPDKSGLPSDRFSAERTGGSVSTLTIQRTQQEDSAVYLCASSSWTGQETQYFGPGTRLLVL.

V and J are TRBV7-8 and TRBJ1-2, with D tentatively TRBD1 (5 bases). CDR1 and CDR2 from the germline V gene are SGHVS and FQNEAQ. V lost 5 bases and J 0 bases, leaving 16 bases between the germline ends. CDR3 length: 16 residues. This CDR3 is CASSLEGLTANYGYTF. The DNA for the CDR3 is TGTGCCAGCAGCCTCGAGGGACTTACAGCTAACTATGGCTACACCTTC.